The 16 T cell receptor beta chains below were found in one sample sequenced in a study of blood T cell repertoires in COVID-19. The data were produced by immunoSEQ multiplex PCR, yet TCRdb's version contains in-frame clones alone and is incomplete. The top ten clones hold about 3% of a sample with approximately 34,000 clones, roughly 80% of them seen once. Sample: peripheral blood. These receptors all come from a man aged 65 to 79 with COVID-19, enrolled during active disease.

This clone appeared a few times. This chain joins TRBV7-2 and TRBJ1-4; the D gene is possibly TRBD1 (6 bases). With 4 bases removed from V and 7 bases from J, the gap between germline ends came to 10 bases. Germline CDR1 is SGHTA and CDR2 is FQGNSA. The CDR3 loop spans 13 amino acids. The CDR3 here is CASSSGTSEKLFF. The CDR3 bases are TGTGCCAGCAGCTCCGGGACAAGTGAAAAACTGTTTTTT.

This sequence joins TRBV28 and TRBJ1-5; 8 bases line up with TRBD1. Germline V gene sequence: CDR1 MDHEN, CDR2 SYDVKM. The CDR3 contains 17 residues. J lost 0 bases, V lost 5 bases, and 9 bases had no gene match. CDR3 sequence: CASSAGGAGYSNQPQHF. The CDR3, as DNA: TGTGCCAGCAGTGCAGGGGGCGCGGGATATAGCAATCAGCCCCAGCATTTT.

The V gene is TRBV2, the J gene TRBJ1-6, with TRBD1 matching over 7 bases. Germline CDR1 SNHLY, CDR2 FYNNEI. The CDR3 spans 15 residues. The V gene end was trimmed by 3 bases and the J gene end by 5 bases; junction bases not matched to a gene: 4. DNA of the CDR3: TGTGCCAGCAGTGATGTCACAGGGGATAATTCACCCCTCCACTTT. It specifies CASSDVTGDNSPLHF.

The chain combines TRBV6-6 with TRBJ2-7, with 9 bases matching TRBD2. The CDR3 is 15 residues long. The ends lost 5 bases at V and 2 bases at J; junction bases unmatched: 7. The germline gives CDR1 MNHNY, CDR2 SVGAGI (reference sequence). The CDR3 spells CASSTSQRGAYEQYF. CDR3 nucleotide sequence: TGTGCCAGCAGTACCTCCCAGCGGGGGGCCTACGAGCAGTACTTC.

In nucleotides, the CDR3 is TGTGCCAGCAGCGCTGGGACTGGGGGCTATGGCTACACCTTC. Protein product: CASSAGTGGYGYTF. The chain recombines TRBV9 with TRBJ1-2, with D tentatively TRBD1 (5 bases). The CDR3 runs to 14 residues. The germline V gene encodes CDR1 SGDLS and CDR2 YYNGEE. Trimming shortened V by 3 bases and J by 4 bases, and 13 bases separated the two germline ends.

The rearrangement links TRBV27 to TRBJ2-7; 11 bases map to TRBD1. CDR3 length: 18 amino acids. After removal of 4 bases from V and 2 bases from J, the junction contained 13 bases not matched to a gene. Looked up from germline, CDR1 is MNHEY and CDR2 is SMNVEV (reference sequence). CDR3 nucleotide sequence: TGTGCCAGCAGTTCCCCTCTCACCCGGGACAGGGGGACCTACGAGCAGTACTTC. This gives the protein CASSSPLTRDRGTYEQYF.

The chain combines TRBV10-3 with TRBJ1-1; D is ambiguous. The CDR3 is 14 residues long. Trimming pared 0 bases from V and 6 bases from J, leaving 11 bases between. CDR1 is ENHRY, CDR2 SYGVKD, per germline. CDR3 protein: CAISESGWISEAFF. The CDR3 nucleotides are TGTGCCATCAGTGAGTCCGGGTGGATTTCTGAAGCTTTCTTT.

The V gene is TRBV12-3 or TRBV12-4, the J gene TRBJ1-2; D ambiguous. The CDR3 has 13 amino acids. V lost 1 base, J lost 6 bases, and 9 bases lay in between. In DNA form, the CDR3 reads TGTGCCAGCAGTTTAGGGCGGCGGGATGGCTACACCTTC. Translating it yields CASSLGRRDGYTF.

V and J are TRBV4-3 and TRBJ2-2; TRBD2 agrees at 11 bases. The CDR3 has 18 residues. Per the germline V gene, CDR1 is LGHNA and CDR2 is YSLEER. The V gene end was trimmed by 0 bases and the J gene end by 5 bases; junction bases not matched to a gene: 8. The CDR3 DNA reads as TGCGCCAGCAGCCAAGAAGAACTAGCGGGAGTGAGGACCGGGGAGCTGTTTTTT. Protein sequence: CASSQEELAGVRTGELFF.

This chain connects TRBV5-1 to TRBJ2-7; 7 bases align to TRBD2. V lost 5 bases and J lost 3; bases outside the gene matches: 11. The germline V gene encodes CDR1 SGHRS and CDR2 YFSETQ. The CDR3 contains 15 residues. CDR3 coding DNA: TGCGCCAGCAGAGTGGGACTAAACGGCGGCTACGAGCAGTACTTC. Its protein product is CASRVGLNGGYEQYF.

This clone has a handful of counts. The chain couples TRBV6-5 to TRBJ1-3; 8 positions match TRBD1. The germline CDR1 and CDR2 sequences are MNHEY and SVGAGI. The CDR3 is made up of 15 amino acids. V gave up 7 bases and J gave up 4 bases; unmatched junction bases: 9. The CDR3 loop reads CASTEQGAPGNTIYF. DNA for the CDR3: TGTGCCAGCACCGAGCAGGGGGCGCCGGGAAACACCATATATTTT.

This chain links TRBV18 with TRBJ1-1; tentatively, D is TRBD1 (6 bases). The V gene's germline CDR1 is KGHSH and CDR2 LQKENI. V lost 0 bases and J lost 5, with 13 bases in between. The CDR3 loop spans 15 amino acids. In DNA, the CDR3 is TGTGCCAGCTCACCACCGGCAGGGGCCGGGACTGAAGCTTTCTTT. Encoded protein: CASSPPAGAGTEAFF.

This CDR3 reads CASSQDLGGGYTF. The CDR3 nucleotides read TGTGCCAGCAGCCAAGATTTAGGGGGTGGCTACACCTTC. The chain links TRBV3-1 (or the pseudogene TRBV3-2) to TRBJ1-2, with D perhaps matching TRBD1 (6 bases). Germline CDR1 and CDR2: LGHDT and YNNKEL (reference sequence). The ends were cut back, 0 bases at V and 7 bases at J, with 9 bases in the middle. The CDR3 length is 13 residues.

The chain carries TRBV5-3 and TRBJ2-3; TRBD2 matches at 11 bases. TRBV5-3 is classed as an ORF, of uncertain function. Germline trimming cut 1 base from V and 6 bases from J; bases unmatched to any gene: 16. The CDR3 is made up of 19 amino acids. The CDR3 DNA reads as TGTGCCAGAAGCTTGTCTCCCCGCCTAGCGGGGGGAGTTGGGGATACGCAGTATTTT. This translates into CARSLSPRLAGGVGDTQYF.

The count of this clone is one. V gene TRBV27 combines with J gene TRBJ2-3, with 7 nucleotides matching TRBD2. Germline V gives CDR1 MNHEY, CDR2 SMNVEV (reference sequence). V shed 4 bases and J 4 bases; nucleotides not matched to a gene: 5. CDR3 length: 14 amino acids. The CDR3 coding sequence is TGTGCCAGCAGTTGGGGGGGTGTTCCAGATACGCAGTATTTT. Its translation: CASSWGGVPDTQYF.

This sequence joins TRBV5-1 and TRBJ2-7, with TRBD2 matching 11 bases. This CDR3 comprises 15 residues. Per germline, CDR1 SGHRS and CDR2 YFSETQ. J was trimmed by 2 bases and V by 0 bases; bases with no gene match: 1. The CDR3 here is CASSLGSGRAYEQYF. CDR3 nucleotides: TGCGCCAGCAGCTTGGGTAGCGGGAGGGCCTACGAGCAGTACTTC.